This T cell receptor (beta chain) is from a study of T cell responses to AZD1222 COVID-19 vaccine. To note about this clone: Its antigen is as yet unknown.

Study conclusions and caveats: The study identified only 6 or 7 AZD1222 recipients as seropositive at baseline. Donors, mostly white British, included more females; clonal diversity was possibly underestimated. No day 14 peak samples; only post-peak repertoires were characterized. Unmutated variant regions reportedly attract nearly half of all spike-specific TCRs.

Some clones are missing from TCRdb's copy, which holds only in-frame ones; the method was immunoSEQ multiplex PCR. The table lists 100,000 to 150,000 clones, around 90% of them singletons, with over 6.5% in the top ten. Sequences were derived from peripheral blood, sampled on day 0 of AZD1222 vaccination. This clonotype originated in an adult in good health.

The chain's CDR3 is CSVVVITSEQYF. DNA for the CDR3: TGCAGCGTAGTGGTAATCACCTCCGAGCAGTACTTC. The rearrangement links TRBV29-1 to TRBJ2-7, with D unresolved. Deletions cut 6 bases from V and 6 bases from J, with 15 bases between. CDR1 and CDR2 (germline): SQVTM, ANQGSEA. This CDR3 is 12 amino acids long.